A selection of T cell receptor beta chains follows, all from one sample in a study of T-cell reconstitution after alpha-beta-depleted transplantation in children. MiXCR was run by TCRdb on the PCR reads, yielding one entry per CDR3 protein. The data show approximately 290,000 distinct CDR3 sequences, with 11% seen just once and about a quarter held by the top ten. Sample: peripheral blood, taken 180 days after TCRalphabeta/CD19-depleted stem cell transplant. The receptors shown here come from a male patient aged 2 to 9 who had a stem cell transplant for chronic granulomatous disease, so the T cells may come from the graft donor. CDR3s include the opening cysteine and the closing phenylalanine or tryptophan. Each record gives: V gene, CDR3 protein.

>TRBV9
CASSYGLAGGEQYF
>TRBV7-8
CASSSGTGIEKLFF
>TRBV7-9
CASSPEVAKNIQYF
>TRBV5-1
CASSLGGRAAGPGNTIYF
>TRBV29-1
CSVVLYNEQFF
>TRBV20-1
CSATGTSGSYEQYF
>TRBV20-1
CSAPGLAAYEQYF
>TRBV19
CASSQGHRIFSGANVLTF
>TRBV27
CASSLASGIGTGELFF
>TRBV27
CASSRTSGISSYNEQFF
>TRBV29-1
CSVDVAGINTGELFF
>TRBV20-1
CTNQAYEQYF
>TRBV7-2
CASSLRGQYNSPLHF
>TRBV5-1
CASSLEGARGETQYF
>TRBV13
CASSSDRGRYEQYF
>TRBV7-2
CASSLSPLSPEQYF
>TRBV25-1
CASSQGGLGYNEQFF
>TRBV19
CASRDNYGYTF
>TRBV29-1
CSVEEQGAYAQYF
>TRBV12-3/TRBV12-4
CASSSSFPDEQYF
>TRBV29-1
CSVRPGLAGVGEQFF
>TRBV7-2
CASSLDLARDNEQFF
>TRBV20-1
CSAPGTSGNRDTQYF
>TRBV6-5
CASSYRRFSSYNEQFF
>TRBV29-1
CSVEDRNTGLPYEQYF
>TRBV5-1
CASSLDPGDLSYEQYF